The rows below give T cell receptor beta chains drawn from one sample of a study of blood T cell repertoires in COVID-19. Produced via immunoSEQ multiplex PCR; TCRdb's table is partial and in-frame only. The data show 95,000 to 150,000 clones, with around 89% seen just once and 1.5% to 1.7% held by the top ten. Sample: peripheral blood. The receptor set was obtained from a human donor in a cohort sampled during active COVID-19. Each CDR3 is given with its conserved first and last residue. D genes are given only for firm matches. Part of the rows lack a size; the others show once, few, many or a class for expanded clones.

TGTGCCAGCAGCCCGACTAGCGGGGGGTACAATGAGCAGTTCTTC,CASSPTSGGYNEQFF,TRBJ2-1,few,TRBD2,TRBV6-5
TGTGCCAGCAGCCAATACTCAGGGGGAACTAATGAAAAACTGTTTTTT,CASSQYSGGTNEKLFF,TRBJ1-4,once,TRBD1,TRBV3-1/TRBV3-2
TGTGCCAGCAGCTTAGTGGCTAGCGGGGCCCAAGAGACCCAGTACTTC,CASSLVASGAQETQYF,TRBJ2-5,.,TRBD2,TRBV11-1
TGTGCCAGCAGTTCCCCCGGGACAGGGGGTGGCTACACCTTC,CASSSPGTGGGYTF,TRBJ1-2,.,TRBD1,TRBV27
TGTGCCAGCAGCGTCGGAGACAGGAACACTGAAGCTTTCTTT,CASSVGDRNTEAFF,TRBJ1-1,.,.,TRBV9
TGTGCCAGCAGCACTCCTCGGGACACAGATACGCAGTATTTT,CASSTPRDTDTQYF,TRBJ2-3,.,.,TRBV7-2
TGTGCCAGCAGCCTCTACGGTGGGGGCCACGCCTCCAAGAACTATGGCTACACCTTC,CASSLYGGGHASKNYGYTF,TRBJ1-2,few,.,TRBV5-5
TGTGCCAGCAGCGTAGTAGTCGGGGTAGGAGAGACCCAGTACTTC,CASSVVVGVGETQYF,TRBJ2-5,.,.,TRBV9
TGTGCCAGCAGTATTATGAGGCCGGGTCGGGGACAGGCCACCTACGAGCAGTACTTC,CASSIMRPGRGQATYEQYF,TRBJ2-7,once,TRBD1,TRBV28
TGTGCCAGCAGTCGAAGCATGAACACTGAAGCTTTCTTT,CASSRSMNTEAFF,TRBJ1-1,.,.,TRBV9
TGTGCCAGCAGCTTAGAGCGGGGCAGCACAGATACGCAGTATTTT,CASSLERGSTDTQYF,TRBJ2-3,.,TRBD2,TRBV7-2
TGTGCCAGTAGTATGAGGACAGGGCTAGACTCCTACAATGAGCAGTTCTTC,CASSMRTGLDSYNEQFF,TRBJ2-1,.,TRBD1,TRBV19
TGTGCCAGCACCGTCCCGGGACAGGGCAACTATGGCTACACCTTC,CASTVPGQGNYGYTF,TRBJ1-2,once,TRBD1,TRBV28
TGTGCCACCAGCCCCACAGAATACAATGAGCAGTTCTTC,CATSPTEYNEQFF,TRBJ2-1,.,.,TRBV15
TGTGCCAGCAGTAGGGAGACAGGGGGGACTGAAGCTTTCTTT,CASSRETGGTEAFF,TRBJ1-1,.,TRBD1,TRBV6-5
TGCGCCAGCAGCCCCCTCGGCCTAGCGGTTCAAGAGACCCAGTACTTC,CASSPLGLAVQETQYF,TRBJ2-5,.,TRBD2,TRBV4-1
TGCGCCAGCAGCCCCAGACTAGCGGGAGAATCTGTGCAGTACTTC,CASSPRLAGESVQYF,TRBJ2-7,.,TRBD2,TRBV5-1
TGCGCCAGCAGCTTGGCCAAGGACAGGGGCAATGAGCAGTTCTTC,CASSLAKDRGNEQFF,TRBJ2-1,.,TRBD1,TRBV5-1
TGCAGCGTTCTTCCTTTTGTGGTCAGTAGCACAGATACGCAGTATTTT,CSVLPFVVSSTDTQYF,TRBJ2-3,.,.,TRBV29-1
TGTGCCAGCAGCCCCCCCGAGCTACCGTACTTC,CASSPPELPYF,TRBJ2-7,.,.,TRBV11-2
TGTGCCAGCAGCTGGACTAGCGGGAGATCCGAGCAGTACTTC,CASSWTSGRSEQYF,TRBJ2-7,.,TRBD2,TRBV11-1
TGTGCCAGCACTCAGGGGGCGTTGGGGGACACCATATATTTT,CASTQGALGDTIYF,TRBJ1-3,.,TRBD1,TRBV6-5
TGTGCCAGCAGCAAACTAGCGGGGGGGCGAGAGACCCAGTACTTC,CASSKLAGGRETQYF,TRBJ2-5,.,.,TRBV21-1
TGTGCCAGCAGTTATCCTAACCCCGTACCCAGGGGGGCAGGGACAGATACGCAGTATTTT,CASSYPNPVPRGAGTDTQYF,TRBJ2-3,.,.,TRBV6-2/TRBV6-3
TGTGCCAGCAGCCCAATGACCACTACACGTGCAGATACGCAGTATTTT,CASSPMTTTRADTQYF,TRBJ2-3,.,.,TRBV4-2
TGTGCCAGCAGCCCCCCGGGGGTCGCAGATACGCAGTATTTT,CASSPPGVADTQYF,TRBJ2-3,.,.,TRBV3-1/TRBV3-2
TGTGCCAGCAGGACGGGCGGGGCTAATGAAAAACTGTTTTTT,CASRTGGANEKLFF,TRBJ1-4,.,.,TRBV6-5
TGTGCCAGCAGTTTCCCCCCGACTAGCTCTCGGAACACCGGGGAGCTGTTTTTT,CASSFPPTSSRNTGELFF,TRBJ2-2,.,TRBD2,TRBV28
TGTGCCAGCAGCTTGGCCAGCGGGAGTATCTACAATGAGCAGTTCTTC,CASSLASGSIYNEQFF,TRBJ2-1,few,TRBD2,TRBV5-6
TGTGCCAGCAGTCCAAGGACGGGACAGAGAAACATTCAGTACTTC,CASSPRTGQRNIQYF,TRBJ2-4,once,TRBD1,TRBV2
TGTGCCAGCAGTTTCCAGGGCGGTCTGGGTGCCTATGGCTACACCTTC,CASSFQGGLGAYGYTF,TRBJ1-2,once,.,TRBV27
TGTGCCAGCCTTCCTAGGGTCGGGACAGGGGTGAAAAGCAATCAGCCCCAGCATTTT,CASLPRVGTGVKSNQPQHF,TRBJ1-5,few,TRBD1,TRBV7-9
TGTGCCAGCAGCTTCGGGAATGGCTACACCTTC,CASSFGNGYTF,TRBJ1-2,.,.,TRBV7-9
TGCGCCAGCAGCCCGACAAATACCTACGAGCAGTACTTC,CASSPTNTYEQYF,TRBJ2-7,.,.,TRBV4-1
TGTGCCAGCAGCTTAAGCCAAAACGAGGCTAGCGGGCGCAGGAAGACCCAGTACTTC,CASSLSQNEASGRRKTQYF,TRBJ2-5,.,TRBD2,TRBV7-6
TGTGCCAGCAGCCCCAGGACTAGCGGAGAGGTCTACGAGCAGTACTTC,CASSPRTSGEVYEQYF,TRBJ2-7,.,TRBD2,TRBV4-2
TGTGCCAGCAGTCTCGGGGGGACAGGGGTATCACCCCTCCACTTT,CASSLGGTGVSPLHF,TRBJ1-6,.,TRBD1,TRBV7-9
TGTGCCAGCAGCGATGGCATGAATACGCAGTATTTT,CASSDGMNTQYF,TRBJ2-3,.,.,TRBV9
TGTGCCAGCAGCCAGGGACAGAGCTCCTACGAGCAGTACTTC,CASSQGQSSYEQYF,TRBJ2-7,.,TRBD1,TRBV6-2/TRBV6-3
TGTGCCAGCCCCCCTAGCGGTCTTCAAGAGACCCAGTACTTC,CASPPSGLQETQYF,TRBJ2-5,.,.,TRBV21-1
TGTGCCAGCAGCGCTTCTAGCGGGAGGGTGGGTGAGCAGTTCTTC,CASSASSGRVGEQFF,TRBJ2-1,.,TRBD2,TRBV7-2
TGTGCCAGCAGTCTGGGACAGGGCACACCCCTCCACTTT,CASSLGQGTPLHF,TRBJ1-6,.,TRBD1,TRBV12-3/TRBV12-4